These T cell receptor beta chains were read from a single sample in a study of blood T cell repertoires in COVID-19. Data came from immunoSEQ multiplex PCR; TCRdb stores just in-frame clones and leaves some out. The data hold approximately 150,000 clones, with over 75% observed a single time. Sequencing input: peripheral blood. The receptors come from a man between 65 and 85 years old with acute or convalescent COVID-19. Each CDR3 is given without its conserved first and last residue. Each record gives: clone size, V gene, CDR3 protein. Not all rows give a size; the values are once, few, many and, for expanded clones, a class.

>NA|TRBV7-3
ASSLEPGYSSGANVLT
>NA|TRBV9
ASSGGQGGYNEQF
>NA|TRBV5-1
ASSFDSGTEAF
>NA|TRBV10-1
ASSQDRTGSYT
>few|TRBV6-5
ASRGQEHYGYT
>few|TRBV9
ASSVAWGRNEKLF
>NA|TRBV10-2
ASSNPGQGETQY
>NA|TRBV2
ASSPRERSPGKY
>NA|TRBV5-1
ASSVGSAGRETQY
>NA|TRBV5-1
ASSWGLAGYQETQY
>NA|TRBV7-9
ASSLGGGNEKLF
>NA|TRBV29-1
SLRQGGNLDYEQY
>once|TRBV5-1
ASSLGGTTDTQY
>NA|TRBV19
ASSKMGLENDEAF
>NA|TRBV5-1
ASSSQVFDEAF
>NA|TRBV7-2
ASSQGVHYSGANVLT
>NA|TRBV4-1
ASSQDRGFITGELF
>NA|TRBV6-5
ASSLKGGDTEAF
>once|TRBV2
ATHSGAPESPLH
>NA|TRBV9
ASSPQAGAGVSLRYGYT
>NA|TRBV6-6
ASSYSDSRDQPQH
>once|TRBV19
ASSIAGGLTSQH
>few|TRBV11-2
ASSHGGTASNYGYT
>NA|TRBV5-5
ASSLGTSSFNEQF
>NA|TRBV12-5
ASGLPSRGTYSQETQY
>NA|TRBV5-1
ASSQLAGVPDTQY
>NA|TRBV30
AWEGAQGEKLF
>NA|TRBV9
ASSVAGGIPYEQY
>once|TRBV12-3/TRBV12-4
ASRPGQIHEQY
>NA|TRBV7-2
ASSFRTSGSGELF
>NA|TRBV4-2
ASSQTGYSNQPQH
>NA|TRBV11-2
ASSPGTWNTGELF
>NA|TRBV7-2
ASSSLAGGPGYEQY
>NA|TRBV5-1
ASSLFGPGPLSGNTIY
>NA|TRBV27
ASSPTGGFYEQY
>NA|TRBV7-9
ASSLGLAGSYNEQF
>NA|TRBV5-8
ASSRTSGPSYNEQF
>once|TRBV7-6
ASSPGQVSYEQY
>NA|TRBV29-1
SGRGTGDVDGYT
>NA|TRBV2
ASSGGGAGNTIY